This TCR beta chain was recorded in a study of T cells in Graves' hyperthyroidism and ophthalmopathy. The CDR3 length is 15 residues. From germline, CDR1 is SGHRS and CDR2 YFSETQ. Trimming cost V 4 bases and J 1 base, with 14 bases left between them. This clonotype was seen repeatedly, ten times or more. The antigen is unknown. Researchers took RNA transcripts and amplified the TCR beta CDR3 regions from them. A set of HTBI primers served as the primers for a first-round RT-PCR of the TCR CDR3. A single record per CDR3 protein comes from TCRdb applying MiXCR to the multiplex PCR reads. This sample has 450,000 to 700,000 distinct CDR3 sequences; under 60% occur once, and the top ten carry about 20%. Regarding the study as a whole: Ophthalmopathy, as predicted by the model, came a median 6.5 months after the prediction. Most clonotypes that expanded in the thyroid above 0.001 also showed up in blood. Ophthalmopathy cases were set apart from stable hyperthyroidism by a 13 V-J model.

V gene TRBV5-1 combines with J gene TRBJ1-1; tentative D call: TRBD1 (5 bases). Sample: peripheral blood or thyroid tissue (not recorded which). The sequence came from an adult woman with Graves' disease, either hyperthyroidism or ophthalmopathy (not recorded which). CDR3 residues: CASSRGRAANTEAFF. The CDR3 DNA follows: TGCGCCAGCAGCCGGGGGAGGGCTGCGAACACTGAAGCTTTCTTT.